This T cell receptor (beta chain) originates from a study of OX40 agonist ivuxolimab in advanced cancers. Turning to the study itself: Mean age about 60 years, range about 20 to 90; 82.7% male. Two cutaneous melanoma patients and one hepatocellular carcinoma patient, three in all, had partial responses. General study points: Clonal expansion was seen in CD4+ and CD8+ blood T cells by week 6 at 0.1 to 3.0 mg/kg.

Sampling of blood occurred at baseline, cycle 4 day 1, and cycle 7 day 1. V shed 2 bases, J shed 3 bases, and the junction held 6 bases outside the gene matches. Germline CDR1 SGDLS, CDR2 YYNGEE. The length of the CDR3 is 16 residues. In the case of this clone: As yet, its antigen is unknown.

Assay: immunoSEQ multiplex PCR; the TCRdb copy retains only in-frame clones and omits some. The top ten clones hold over 3.5% of a sample with under 20,000 clones, about 86% of them seen once. The V call is TRBV9, the J call TRBJ2-2; TRBD2 matches 8 bases. The sequencing here drew on CD4+ or CD8+ T cells sorted from blood, taken in a trial of the OX40 agonist ivuxolimab. This TCR came from an adult with an advanced solid tumor such as melanoma, head and neck, liver or kidney cancer. CDR3 amino acids: CASSVSGRADTGELFF. CDR3 coding DNA: TGTGCCAGCAGCGTTTCCGGGAGGGCCGACACCGGGGAGCTGTTTTTT.